This TCR beta chain stems from a study of blood T cells in healthy people across ages. Together with a sample-barcoded 5' primer, a J-beta primer mix was included in a second PCR lasting roughly 6 to 12 cycles. The yield of each sample was at least 3 million CDR3-containing paired-end reads. TCRdb re-derived calls from the 5' RACE reads in MiXCR, one entry per CDR3 protein. The sample yields 1.5 million to 2 million distinct CDR3 sequences, approximately 32% seen once. Each donor was a healthy Caucasian individual from Russia, aged about 6 to 95. Material: blood. This TCR derives from a woman aged 30 to 39 in good health.

As DNA, the CDR3 is TGTGCCAGCAGCTTAGAGGCAGGGGGCTTTGCCGATGGCTACACCTTC. Encoded protein: CASSLEAGGFADGYTF. The chain combines TRBV7-6 with TRBJ1-2; 8 nucleotides match TRBD1. The V gene's germline CDR1 is SGHVS and CDR2 FNYEAQ. The CDR3 sequence is 16 residues long. Trimming at V came to 1 base and at J to 6 bases, leaving 10 bases not matched to a gene.